This is a list of T cell receptor beta chains from one sample in a study of cytomegalovirus exposure and HLA in healthy donors. The repertoire was sequenced with immunoSEQ multiplex PCR; TCRdb's copy has only in-frame clones and lacks some. The sample holds roughly 130,000 clones, roughly four fifths seen once. Sequencing used PBMCs. The receptors come from a middle-aged woman in good health and CMV-seropositive. The CDR3 runs from the conserved cysteine through the conserved F or W. The order of the fields is D gene, J gene, clone size, V gene, CDR3 protein, CDR3 DNA. D genes are given only for firm matches. Part of the rows lack a size; the others show once, few, many or a class for expanded clones.

D: NA; J: TRBJ1-1; size: NA; V: TRBV29-1; CDR3: CSVDSTGTMNTEAFF; DNA: TGCAGCGTTGACTCGACGGGAACTATGAACACTGAAGCTTTCTTT
D: NA; J: TRBJ1-2; size: few; V: TRBV2; CDR3: CASSERPGRQDGYTF; DNA: TGTGCCAGCAGTGAACGCCCGGGTAGGCAAGATGGCTACACCTTC
D: TRBD1; J: TRBJ1-4; size: NA; V: TRBV6-1; CDR3: CAGGAQGGTNEKLFF; DNA: TGTGCCGGAGGCGCCCAGGGGGGAACTAATGAAAAACTGTTTTTT
D: TRBD2; J: TRBJ2-2; size: NA; V: TRBV7-2; CDR3: CASSYRSGSGYTGELFF; DNA: TGTGCCAGCAGCTACCGTAGCGGGAGTGGATACACCGGGGAGCTGTTTTTT
D: NA; J: TRBJ2-3; size: NA; V: TRBV29-1; CDR3: CSVELFPDRPSTDTQYF; DNA: TGCAGCGTTGAACTATTTCCGGACAGACCTAGCACAGATACGCAGTATTTT
D: TRBD2; J: TRBJ2-1; size: NA; V: TRBV27; CDR3: CASSFAGVTYNEQFF; DNA: TGTGCCAGCAGTTTTGCGGGGGTCACCTACAATGAGCAGTTCTTC
D: TRBD2; J: TRBJ2-7; size: once; V: TRBV7-9; CDR3: CASSPSGRSNEQYF; DNA: TGTGCCAGCAGCCCTAGCGGGAGAAGCAACGAGCAGTACTTC
D: TRBD1; J: TRBJ1-2; size: NA; V: TRBV19; CDR3: CATTPGQERTNYGYTF; DNA: TGTGCCACGACCCCTGGACAGGAACGTACTAACTATGGCTACACCTTC
D: NA; J: TRBJ2-5; size: NA; V: TRBV11-1; CDR3: CASSLLQIQETQYF; DNA: TGTGCCAGCAGCTTACTACAGATCCAAGAGACCCAGTACTTC
D: NA; J: TRBJ1-1; size: NA; V: TRBV25-1; CDR3: CASSDPGRGAEAFF; DNA: TGTGCCAGCAGTGATCCGGGACGGGGGGCTGAAGCTTTCTTT
D: TRBD1; J: TRBJ2-4; size: NA; V: TRBV27; CDR3: CASSRGQGENIQYF; DNA: TGTGCCAGCAGTCGGGGACAGGGGGAAAACATTCAGTACTTC
D: NA; J: TRBJ2-3; size: NA; V: TRBV7-2; CDR3: CASSFGGTTDTQYF; DNA: TGTGCCAGCAGCTTCGGGGGAACCACAGATACGCAGTATTTT
D: TRBD2; J: TRBJ2-1; size: NA; V: TRBV10-3; CDR3: CAIMAGLAGGPSYNEQFF; DNA: TGTGCCATCATGGCAGGACTAGCGGGGGGGCCCTCCTACAATGAGCAGTTCTTC
D: TRBD2; J: TRBJ2-7; size: NA; V: TRBV7-8; CDR3: CASSTGALAGGRGEQYF; DNA: TGTGCCAGCAGCACGGGGGCCCTAGCGGGGGGACGCGGCGAGCAGTACTTC
D: NA; J: TRBJ1-1; size: NA; V: TRBV5-1; CDR3: CASSQTTDTEAFF; DNA: TGCGCCAGCAGCCAGACGACAGACACTGAAGCTTTCTTT